This TCR beta chain was obtained from a study of early T cells in non-severe SARS-CoV-2 infection. This clonotype was detected many times. CDR1 PRHDT and CDR2 FYEKMQ come from the germline V gene (reference sequence). CDR3 length: 13 amino acids. V shed 4 bases and J 7 bases; nucleotides not matched to a gene: 1. TCRdb re-analysed the 5' RACE reads in MiXCR, keeping a single row per CDR3 protein. Among 55,000 to 65,000 distinct CDR3 sequences listed, around an eighth were seen once. The sequence was collected from an adult who was a healthcare worker with PCR-confirmed SARS-CoV-2 infection or an uninfected control (not recorded which). The chain has TRBV13 and TRBJ2-4; 10 bases are a match to TRBD2. The source material was whole blood, sampled at baseline. The CDR3 spells CASSSSGGNIQYF. CDR3 DNA sequence: TGTGCCAGCAGCTCTAGCGGGGGCAACATTCAGTACTTC.